This TCR beta chain came from a study of blood T cell repertoires in COVID-19 (TCRdb year 2020). General notes on the study: The collaborator samples originated in the United States, Italy and Spain and spanned the acute and convalescent phases of COVID-19. Deeply sampled blood TCRbeta repertoires from subjects exposed to, actively infected with, or recovered from COVID-19 were included in the dataset. The material from the prospective study consisted of cDNA or gDNA derived from T cells, B-cell-depleted T cells, or PBMCs. Sample metadata almost always included a de-identified subject ID, COVID-19 status, age in years and sex. HLA class I and class II types, where available, came from metadata supplied by the sample provider rather than from assay-based typing. The samples were drawn from the first 160 participants of the ongoing ImmuneRACE study and from 1,200 or so subjects provided by 6 global collaborators. The repertoires were released in a freely available public database intended as a resource for research on the immune response to SARS-CoV-2.

General study outcomes and caveats: The quantity of clinical and demographic metadata differed by source and by participant and was supplied without curation.

Comments on this clone: No antigen is known for it. No base quality information exists; no much larger clone differs at one position.

Whole blood was collected in K2EDTA tubes by collaborating institutions according to the institutions' own protocols. Collaborator samples were shipped for TCRbeta analysis as frozen whole blood, isolated PBMCs, or DNA extracted from either sample type. Here V drops 6 bases and J drops 0 bases, and the junction holds 2 bases not matched to any gene. From the germline V gene, CDR1 is KGHDR and CDR2 is SFDVKD. Inclusive of the bounding cysteine and phenylalanine, the CDR3 is 14 residues long. Just CDR3 DNA is preserved here, 42 bases in frame from base 1. TCRbeta CDR3 regions were amplified from genomic DNA by means of the immunoSEQ Assay, a bias-controlled multiplex PCR. Per the original workflow: The number of nucleated cells in each sample was estimated from the amplification of reference gene primers within the assay. To quantify the absolute abundance of each unique TCRbeta CDR3 rearrangement, sequence reads were collapsed and filtered. For each sample, productive Simpson clonality was calculated by taking the square root of Simpson's diversity index across productive rearrangements. This immuneACCESS table, as held by TCRdb, lists in-frame sequences with V and J called but not all clones. Of the missing ones, under half trace to an unresolved V gene in checked studies; the others have no known cause. Clonal size and the V and J genes are those of that table, whereas D and trimming came from the DNA. This sample lists tens of thousands of clones; around four fifths were detected once. About 5.9% of the sample belongs to the ten largest clones.

In this chain, TRBV24-1 is recombined with TRBJ2-3; 7 junctional bases match TRBD1. This sequence originates from a human donor in a cohort sampled during active COVID-19. The sequencing input was peripheral blood. CDR3 reads: CATSMGQSTDTQYF. Read as DNA, the sequence is TGTGCCACCAGTATGGGACAGAGCACAGATACGCAGTATTTT.